This T cell receptor (beta chain) was obtained from a study of CD8+CD57+ T cells in acquired aplastic anemia. For the study at large: DNA recovered from sorted CD4+ and CD8+ cells had a mean of approximately 3.2 ug. Where healthy donors were concerned, CD4+ cells averaged roughly 11 million reads. Study-level findings and limits: Patients and controls had CD8+ Simpson's diversity values that were not significantly distinct. Found in both controls and patients were approximately 31 CD8+ CDR3 sequences.

The template used for profiling TCR beta VDJ and CDR3 was genomic DNA. MiXCR, applied by TCRdb to the reads, yields one record per CDR3 protein. The sample has over 150,000 distinct CDR3 sequences, around 45% seen once; the top ten hold approximately 1%. The V end lost 5 bases, the J end lost 5 bases, and 12 bases lay between the germline ends. CDR3 length: 13 amino acids. The germline V gene encodes CDR1 KGHDR and CDR2 SFDVKD. On this clonotype itself: Antigen specificity is unknown.

This receptor was identified in a human donor in good health. V and J are TRBV24-1 and TRBJ2-7; D perhaps matches TRBD1 (8 bases). Source material: sorted CD4+, CD8+, or CD8+CD57+ T cells (not recorded which) from PBMCs. The CDR3 coding sequence is TGTGCCACCAGTGTAACAGGGGGGGACGAGCAGTACTTC. Protein sequence: CATSVTGGDEQYF.